This T cell receptor beta chain originates from a study of identical twins. Through template switching, a universal primer site was introduced, and the cDNA contained unique molecular identifiers. TCRdb re-analysed the 5' RACE reads in MiXCR, keeping a single row per CDR3 protein. The table shows some 500,000 distinct CDR3 sequences, with 9.6% occurring only once. The germline V and J ends were trimmed by 2 bases and 12 bases, with 13 bases remaining between them. The germline V gene encodes CDR1 MNHNY and CDR2 SVGAGI (reference sequence). The CDR3 extends over 13 amino acids. No donor was unhealthy or non-Caucasian. This clonotype has just a few counts. The target antigen is unknown. Study outcomes and limitations: Analyses of zero insertions could, in part, be confounded by invariant MAIT and iNKT cells.

Separately, the same data were catalogued under a study of yellow fever vaccine responses in identical twins. As that report states: Reportedly, twins showed a vaccine T cell response that looked partly convergent and partly personalized.

The TCR originated in a woman younger than 35 in good health. This rearrangement joins TRBV6-6 to TRBJ1-4; D is perhaps TRBD1 (5 bases). Source material: PBMCs. CDR3 bases: TGTGCCAGCAGTTACGAACAGGCGGGAGAACTGTTTTTT. This codes for CASSYEQAGELFF.